One sample yielded the 6 T cell receptor beta chains listed below, sequenced in a study of naive and memory T cell subsets. The library had UMIs added by 3' ligation of an oligonucleotide to TCR cDNA. Four PCR rounds used nested alpha and beta constant region primers plus the SP2 primer. TCRdb redid the calling of the 5' RACE reads with MiXCR, one entry per CDR3 protein. The sample consists of about 48,000 distinct CDR3 sequences, about 4.4% of them appearing once. These receptors came from a female donor in good health.

J is TRBJ2-5 and V is TRBV7-9; tentative D call: TRBD1 (6 bases). Deletions cut 0 bases from V and 2 bases from J, with 16 bases between. Looked up from germline, CDR1 is SEHNR and CDR2 is FQNEAQ (reference sequence). The CDR3 has 17 residues. This CDR3 reads CASSLARTATKQETQYF. The CDR3 nucleotides read TGTGCCAGCAGCTTAGCGCGGACAGCTACTAAACAAGAGACCCAGTACTTC.

This clonotype appeared many times. The CDR3: CASSFGGRKSRETQYF. The CDR3 nucleotides read TGTGCCAGCAGTTTTGGGGGACGGAAGAGTAGGGAGACCCAGTACTTC. The V call is TRBV28, the J call TRBJ2-5; TRBD1 or TRBD2 may be the D gene (5 bases each). Germline values: CDR1 MDHEN, CDR2 SYDVKM. The CDR3 length is 16 residues. Between the trimmed V and J ends, which lost 3 bases and 5 bases, there was a span of 19 bases.

This clonotype appeared many times. The chain is built from TRBV6-2 or TRBV6-3 and TRBJ1-5; unclear D gene. Germline V gene data show CDR1 as MNHEY and CDR2 as SVGEGT. V shed 0 bases and J shed 2 bases, with 8 bases lying between them. This CDR3 region has 15 residues. The CDR3, as DNA: TGTGCCAGCAGTTACTCGCCCGTTGGCAATCAGCCCCAGCATTTT. It codes for CASSYSPVGNQPQHF.

There are many counts of this clonotype. This chain links TRBV20-1 with TRBJ2-1, with 7 bases lining up with TRBD2. V shed 3 bases, J shed 0 bases, and the junction held 5 bases outside the gene matches. Germline V gene data show CDR1 as DFQATT and CDR2 as SNEGSKA (reference sequence). This CDR3 spans 15 amino acids. CDR3 residues: CSASLAVSSYNEQFF. In DNA form, the CDR3 reads TGCAGTGCTAGTCTAGCGGTAAGCTCCTACAATGAGCAGTTCTTC.

This clonotype has a count of ten or more. The chain combines TRBV10-3 with TRBJ2-7, with D perhaps matching TRBD2 (6 bases). This CDR3 is 14 amino acids long. CDR1 and CDR2 from the germline V gene are ENHRY and SYGVKD. The germline V and J ends were trimmed by 0 bases and 4 bases, with 10 bases remaining between them. CDR3 residues: CAISESRGGYEQYF. The CDR3 DNA follows: TGTGCCATCAGTGAGTCCCGGGGAGGTTACGAGCAGTACTTC.

Comments on this clonotype: This may arise from a read error, as a much more abundant clone is one base away. The chain couples TRBV18 to TRBJ2-5, with 9 bases fitting TRBD2. This CDR3 region has 14 residues. Germline assignment: CDR1 KGHSH and CDR2 LQKENI. The CDR3 loop is CVSSPLAGKETQYF. The CDR3 DNA sequence: TGTGTCAGCTCACCTCTAGCGGGAAAAGAGACCCAGTACTTC.